Ten or more counts support the clone carrying this T cell receptor beta chain. Its target is not known. One end of the junction is discordant with germline, which a read error may explain. This record belongs to a study of T cells in Graves' hyperthyroidism and ophthalmopathy. Overall study findings and caveats: Expanded thyroid clonotypes (above 0.001) were mostly also found in blood. Prediction of ophthalmopathy progression came a median around 6 months pre-onset.

It was uncontrolled infection, other autoimmune disease, pregnancy or lactation that excluded patients. The TCR beta CDR3 regions underwent amplification using RNA transcripts as the source. Researchers ran a first-round RT-PCR on the TCR CDR3 using the HTBI primer set. A single record per CDR3 protein comes from TCRdb applying MiXCR to the multiplex PCR reads. The sample lists 550,000 to 700,000 distinct CDR3 sequences, under 15% occurring once. The CDR3 spans 10 residues. Germline CDR1 is GTSNPN and CDR2 is SVGIG (reference sequence). The origin of this receptor is a woman between 35 and 50 years old with Graves' ophthalmopathy. The V call is TRBV30, the J call TRBJ1-1; D is uncertain. Input material: blood. CDR3 residues: CAWSVGETFF. The CDR3 DNA sequence: TGTGCCTGGAGTGTGGGTGAAACTTTCTTT.